This T cell receptor (beta chain) appears in the sequencing data of a study of neoadjuvant anti-PD-1 for oral cavity cancer. Sequenced by immunoSEQ multiplex PCR; TCRdb stores in-frame clones only, minus some. Seen here are some 22,000 clones, roughly a quarter observed once, and the top ten hold 15% to 20%. Germline lookup yields CDR1 LNHNV and CDR2 YYDKDF (reference sequence). There are 13 residues in the CDR3. The V gene lost 0 bases and the J gene lost 4 bases, with 7 bases spanning the gap. Time point defined: after neoadjuvant nivolumab, at surgical resection. The sequencing here drew on tumor tissue, taken after nivolumab (anti-PD-1) treatment. The receptor's source is a person aged 35 to 85 with oral cavity squamous cell carcinoma. This sequence joins TRBV15 and TRBJ2-7; maybe TRBD1 (6 bases). DNA of the CDR3: TGTGCCACCAGCAGAGATCAGGGGTACGAGCAGTACTTC. Amino acid sequence: CATSRDQGYEQYF.